This is a list of T cell receptor beta chains from one sample in a study of T cell responses to AZD1222 COVID-19 vaccine. The protocol was immunoSEQ multiplex PCR, while the TCRdb copy is restricted to in-frame clones and leaves out a portion. The repertoire consists of about 120,000 clones, with roughly 87% occurring once and the leading ten covering 2.5% to 3.5%. The sample consisted of peripheral blood, taken on day 0 of AZD1222 vaccination. These receptors all stem from an adult in good health. Both conserved end residues are part of each CDR3. A D gene is named only where the DNA matches it firmly. Only part of the rows carry a size: once, few, many, or a class if the clone is expanded.

j_gene: TRBJ2-3; len: 15; d_gene: NA; v_gene: TRBV5-6; abundance: NA; CDR3nt: TGTGCCAGCAGCTTTGTAACTAGCAGCCCAGATACGCAGTATTTT; CDR3aa: CASSFVTSSPDTQYF
j_gene: TRBJ2-3; len: 16; d_gene: NA; v_gene: TRBV19; abundance: NA; CDR3nt: TGTGCCAGTAGTAAACTAAGCGCCGCCGGCACAGATACGCAGTATTTT; CDR3aa: CASSKLSAAGTDTQYF
j_gene: TRBJ1-1; len: 14; d_gene: TRBD1; v_gene: TRBV29-1; abundance: NA; CDR3nt: TGCAGCGTGAGACCACAGGGGTCGAACACTGAAGCTTTCTTT; CDR3aa: CSVRPQGSNTEAFF
j_gene: TRBJ2-5; len: 12; d_gene: TRBD1; v_gene: TRBV11-2; abundance: NA; CDR3nt: TGTGCCAGCAGCTCGACAGGGGCGACCCAGTACTTC; CDR3aa: CASSSTGATQYF
j_gene: TRBJ1-4; len: 16; d_gene: TRBD1; v_gene: TRBV4-3; abundance: NA; CDR3nt: TGCGCCAGCAGCCCCTCCTTGACAGGGAGGAATGAAAAACTGTTTTTT; CDR3aa: CASSPSLTGRNEKLFF
j_gene: TRBJ2-2; len: 15; d_gene: NA; v_gene: TRBV21-1; abundance: few; CDR3nt: TGTGCCAGCAGCTCAGGGACAGCCGGCGGCGGGGAGCTGTTTTTT; CDR3aa: CASSSGTAGGGELFF
j_gene: TRBJ2-5; len: 14; d_gene: NA; v_gene: TRBV7-6; abundance: NA; CDR3nt: TGTGCCAGCAGCCCCCAGTTCTACCAAGAGACCCAGTACTTC; CDR3aa: CASSPQFYQETQYF
j_gene: TRBJ1-4; len: 16; d_gene: NA; v_gene: TRBV4-2; abundance: NA; CDR3nt: TGTGCCAGCAGCCAAGGCCCCGGACAGAGTGGAGAAAAACTGTTTTTT; CDR3aa: CASSQGPGQSGEKLFF
j_gene: TRBJ2-7; len: 13; d_gene: NA; v_gene: TRBV6-1; abundance: NA; CDR3nt: TGTGCCAGCAGTGAATCCCGCAACTACGAGCAGTACTTC; CDR3aa: CASSESRNYEQYF
j_gene: TRBJ2-7; len: 13; d_gene: NA; v_gene: TRBV28; abundance: NA; CDR3nt: TGTGCCAGCAGTTTAGACAGTAACTACGAGCAGTACTTC; CDR3aa: CASSLDSNYEQYF
j_gene: TRBJ2-7; len: 13; d_gene: NA; v_gene: TRBV28; abundance: few; CDR3nt: TGTGCCAGCAGTTTATTGGGTTCACACGAGCAGTACTTC; CDR3aa: CASSLLGSHEQYF
j_gene: TRBJ2-5; len: 13; d_gene: NA; v_gene: TRBV28; abundance: once; CDR3nt: TGTGCCAGCATATCGGACCGACAAGAGACCCAGTACTTC; CDR3aa: CASISDRQETQYF
j_gene: TRBJ2-2; len: 15; d_gene: TRBD2; v_gene: TRBV20-1; abundance: few; CDR3nt: TGCAGTGCTAGTGGTAGCGGGGGGAGGACCGGGGAGCTGTTTTTT; CDR3aa: CSASGSGGRTGELFF
j_gene: TRBJ2-7; len: 14; d_gene: NA; v_gene: TRBV13; abundance: once; CDR3nt: TGTGCCAGCAGCCGGCCCACTCATCCCTACGAGCAGTACTTC; CDR3aa: CASSRPTHPYEQYF
j_gene: TRBJ2-7; len: 14; d_gene: NA; v_gene: TRBV6-6; abundance: NA; CDR3nt: TGTGCCAGCAGTTACTCGGCGAGCTCCTACGAGCAGTACTTC; CDR3aa: CASSYSASSYEQYF
j_gene: TRBJ1-2; len: 10; d_gene: NA; v_gene: TRBV29-1; abundance: NA; CDR3nt: TGCAGCGTTAGAAGAGATGGCTACACCTTC; CDR3aa: CSVRRDGYTF
j_gene: TRBJ2-2; len: 17; d_gene: TRBD2; v_gene: TRBV11-3; abundance: NA; CDR3nt: TGTGCCAGCAGCTTAGGGCTTCTAGCGGGAAGGGCCGGGGAGCTGTTTTTT; CDR3aa: CASSLGLLAGRAGELFF
j_gene: TRBJ1-2; len: 16; d_gene: TRBD1; v_gene: TRBV7-7; abundance: NA; CDR3nt: TGTGCTAGCAGCAGTCCTACAGGGGGTCCTAACTATGGCTACACCTTC; CDR3aa: CASSSPTGGPNYGYTF
j_gene: TRBJ1-1; len: 13; d_gene: NA; v_gene: TRBV12-3/TRBV12-4; abundance: NA; CDR3nt: TGTGCCAGCAGTATCGGAGAGAGCACTGAAGCTTTCTTT; CDR3aa: CASSIGESTEAFF
j_gene: TRBJ1-1; len: 14; d_gene: NA; v_gene: TRBV11-1; abundance: NA; CDR3nt: TGTGCCAGCAGCCTGGGCGGGGGGAACACTGAAGCTTTCTTT; CDR3aa: CASSLGGGNTEAFF
j_gene: TRBJ2-5; len: 19; d_gene: TRBD2; v_gene: TRBV28; abundance: NA; CDR3nt: TGTGCCAGCAGTTTCGGTGCGACTAGCGGGAGGGGCGGGCAAGAGACCCAGTACTTC; CDR3aa: CASSFGATSGRGGQETQYF
j_gene: TRBJ2-5; len: 16; d_gene: TRBD2; v_gene: TRBV3-1/TRBV3-2; abundance: NA; CDR3nt: TGTGCCAGCAGCCATTCGAGGGCGGGAGGGAAAGAGACCCAGTACTTC; CDR3aa: CASSHSRAGGKETQYF
j_gene: TRBJ2-7; len: 12; d_gene: NA; v_gene: TRBV28; abundance: NA; CDR3nt: TGTGCCAGCAAGGCAGGCTCCCTGGAGCAGTACTTC; CDR3aa: CASKAGSLEQYF
j_gene: TRBJ2-3; len: 16; d_gene: TRBD1; v_gene: TRBV11-3; abundance: NA; CDR3nt: TGTGCCAGCAGCCGCCAAGGGTCAGGGGGCTCAGATACGCAGTATTTT; CDR3aa: CASSRQGSGGSDTQYF
j_gene: TRBJ2-7; len: 13; d_gene: NA; v_gene: TRBV2; abundance: few; CDR3nt: TGTGCCAGCAGAACCATAGGGACCTACGAGCAGTACTTC; CDR3aa: CASRTIGTYEQYF
j_gene: TRBJ2-7; len: 11; d_gene: TRBD1; v_gene: TRBV29-1; abundance: NA; CDR3nt: TGCAGCGCCGGGACAGACTACGAGCAGTACTTC; CDR3aa: CSAGTDYEQYF
j_gene: TRBJ2-5; len: 13; d_gene: NA; v_gene: TRBV12-3/TRBV12-4; abundance: NA; CDR3nt: TGTGCCAGCAGTAAGACAGGGACTGGGACCCAGTACTTC; CDR3aa: CASSKTGTGTQYF
j_gene: TRBJ1-2; len: 13; d_gene: NA; v_gene: TRBV6-5; abundance: NA; CDR3nt: TGTGCCAGCAGTCGCTCGAGCGACAATGGCTACACCTTC; CDR3aa: CASSRSSDNGYTF
j_gene: TRBJ1-6; len: 16; d_gene: NA; v_gene: TRBV19; abundance: once; CDR3nt: TGTGCCAGTAGTACAGAGAAAAGCTCCTATAATTCACCCCTCCACTTT; CDR3aa: CASSTEKSSYNSPLHF
j_gene: TRBJ2-7; len: 13; d_gene: NA; v_gene: TRBV3-1/TRBV3-2; abundance: NA; CDR3nt: TGTGCCAGCAGCCAAGCCGGAACCTACGAGCAGTACTTC; CDR3aa: CASSQAGTYEQYF
j_gene: TRBJ2-1; len: 15; d_gene: NA; v_gene: TRBV5-4; abundance: NA; CDR3nt: TGTGCCAGCAGCTTGCCCCCAAGCTCCTACAATGAGCAGTTCTTC; CDR3aa: CASSLPPSSYNEQFF
j_gene: TRBJ1-6; len: 15; d_gene: NA; v_gene: TRBV25-1; abundance: NA; CDR3nt: TGTGCCAGCAGTGAATTGGGGGGGGAGTATTCACCCCTCCACTTT; CDR3aa: CASSELGGEYSPLHF
j_gene: TRBJ2-3; len: 17; d_gene: TRBD2; v_gene: TRBV6-2/TRBV6-3; abundance: few; CDR3nt: TGTGCCAGCAGTTTTTACCCGAAGCGGGGGGGCACAGATACGCAGTATTTT; CDR3aa: CASSFYPKRGGTDTQYF
j_gene: TRBJ2-7; len: 11; d_gene: NA; v_gene: TRBV28; abundance: once; CDR3nt: TGTGCCAGCACAAGCTCCTACGAGCAGTACTTC; CDR3aa: CASTSSYEQYF
j_gene: TRBJ1-2; len: 16; d_gene: TRBD1; v_gene: TRBV6-2/TRBV6-3; abundance: NA; CDR3nt: TGTGCCAGCAGTCCCCCCCATGGACAGGCCGCCTATGGCTACACCTTC; CDR3aa: CASSPPHGQAAYGYTF
j_gene: TRBJ2-3; len: 15; d_gene: NA; v_gene: TRBV24-1; abundance: NA; CDR3nt: TGTGCCACCAGTGATTTGGGGACAAGCACAGATACGCAGTATTTT; CDR3aa: CATSDLGTSTDTQYF
j_gene: TRBJ2-1; len: 16; d_gene: NA; v_gene: TRBV12-5; abundance: NA; CDR3nt: TGTGCTAGTGGTTTGGTAACGGGGAGCTCCTACAATGAGCAGTTCTTC; CDR3aa: CASGLVTGSSYNEQFF
j_gene: TRBJ2-3; len: 16; d_gene: TRBD1; v_gene: TRBV6-4; abundance: many; CDR3nt: TGTGCCAGCAGCCCTCAAACTACAGGGGGCGCAGATACGCAGTATTTT; CDR3aa: CASSPQTTGGADTQYF
j_gene: TRBJ1-1; len: 15; d_gene: NA; v_gene: TRBV27; abundance: NA; CDR3nt: TGTGCCAGCAGCCTACTTGGGGTGTTGAACACTGAAGCTTTCTTT; CDR3aa: CASSLLGVLNTEAFF
j_gene: TRBJ2-4; len: 15; d_gene: NA; v_gene: TRBV3-1/TRBV3-2; abundance: NA; CDR3nt: TGTGCCAGCAGCCAGGGACGGACAGCCAAAAACATTCAGTACTTC; CDR3aa: CASSQGRTAKNIQYF
j_gene: TRBJ2-7; len: 20; d_gene: TRBD1; v_gene: TRBV5-4; abundance: NA; CDR3nt: TGTGCCAGCAGCCCCCGGACTGGCCCTAATATCGGGACAGGGATCGACGAGCAGTACTTC; CDR3aa: CASSPRTGPNIGTGIDEQYF
j_gene: TRBJ1-1; len: 13; d_gene: NA; v_gene: TRBV4-3; abundance: NA; CDR3nt: TGCGCCAGCAGAAAAGGGGCGAACACTGAAGCTTTCTTT; CDR3aa: CASRKGANTEAFF
j_gene: TRBJ2-7; len: 14; d_gene: TRBD1; v_gene: TRBV5-1; abundance: NA; CDR3nt: TGCGCCAGCAGCTTTTACAGGGGGCGGGACGAGCAGTACTTC; CDR3aa: CASSFYRGRDEQYF
j_gene: TRBJ1-6; len: 14; d_gene: TRBD1; v_gene: TRBV6-4; abundance: NA; CDR3nt: TGTGCCAGCAGTGCCTCTGACAGGGTACCACCCCTCCACTTT; CDR3aa: CASSASDRVPPLHF
j_gene: TRBJ2-1; len: 11; d_gene: NA; v_gene: TRBV6-2/TRBV6-3; abundance: once; CDR3nt: TGTGCCAGCAGTGAGGGCAATGAGCAGTTCTTC; CDR3aa: CASSEGNEQFF